The count of the clone carrying this TCR beta chain is one. Its target is unknown. Repertoires were generated with immunoSEQ multiplex PCR, while TCRdb's copy carries only in-frame clones and drops some. The sample gives almost 35,000 clones, 76% of which show up once; about 3.4% is in the top ten. Trimming pared 3 bases from V and 1 base from J, leaving 11 bases between. CDR3 length equals 15 residues. The germline V gene has CDR1 SGHAT and CDR2 FQNNGV. This sample was taken from a study of regulatory and conventional T cells in RAG deficiency. Study-level results: These Omenn syndrome Treg sorts may hold peripherally activated cells instead.

The sorted conventional CD4+ T cells were CD25-low and CD127-high, with genomic DNA sequenced. The same specimen was also included in a second study, on regulatory T cells. That source adds: The PCR used 52 TRBV and 13 TRBJ primers.

The source material was CD4+ effector T cells sorted from blood. The origin of this receptor is a human donor in good health. The chain links TRBV11-2 to TRBJ2-3, with D possibly TRBD1 on 6 matching bases. CDR3 residues: CASSLRGIGTDTQYF. The CDR3 nucleotides are TGTGCCAGCAGCTTGAGGGGGATCGGCACAGATACGCAGTATTTT.